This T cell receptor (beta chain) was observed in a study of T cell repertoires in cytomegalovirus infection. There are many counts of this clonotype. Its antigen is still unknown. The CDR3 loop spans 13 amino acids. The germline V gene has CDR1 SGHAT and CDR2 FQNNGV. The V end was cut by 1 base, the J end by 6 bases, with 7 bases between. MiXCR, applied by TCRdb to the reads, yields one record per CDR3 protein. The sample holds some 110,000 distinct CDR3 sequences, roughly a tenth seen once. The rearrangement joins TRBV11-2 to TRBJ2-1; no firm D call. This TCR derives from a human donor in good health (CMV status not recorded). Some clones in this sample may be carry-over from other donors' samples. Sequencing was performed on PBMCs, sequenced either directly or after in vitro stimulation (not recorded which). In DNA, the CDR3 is TGTGCCAGCAGCTTAGGTTCTCCCAATGAGCAGTTCTTC. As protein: CASSLGSPNEQFF. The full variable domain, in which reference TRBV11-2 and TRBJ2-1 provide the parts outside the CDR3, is EAGVAQSPRYKIIEKRQSVAFWCNPISGHATLYWYQQILGQGPKLLIQFQNNGVVDDSQLPKDRFSAERLKGVDSTLKIQPAKLEDSAVYLCASSLGSPNEQFFGPGTRLTVL.